This T cell receptor beta chain was profiled in a study of blood T cell repertoires in COVID-19. Study-level information: COVID-19 samples collected from the United States, Italy and Spain covered acute and convalescent phases. PBMCs, B-cell-depleted T cells, or T cells were the source of the cDNA or gDNA that made up the material.

This CDR3 region has 16 residues. Germline values: CDR1 SSHAT, CDR2 FNYEAQ (reference sequence). About this clone itself: An end of the junction differs from the germline gene, which may be a read error.

Original data processing: Counts of nucleated cells, estimated from reference gene primer amplification, were obtained. TCRdb keeps only in-frame clones here, not all; method: immunoSEQ multiplex PCR. From that table come the V and J calls and clone size; the DNA was used to work out D and trimming. The sample includes about 220,000 clones, roughly nine tenths of them seen just once. Clinical history reported by participants formed the basis on which cohorts were assigned. The chain links TRBV7-7 to TRBJ2-5; 12 bases line up with TRBD2. Sample: PBMCs or T cells enriched from blood (not recorded which). This clonotype originated in a woman aged 25 to 39 who had recovered from COVID-19. CDR3 in DNA: TGTGCTAGCAGCTCAACTAGCGGGAGGTACCAAGAGACCCAGTACTTC. Translation gives CASSSTSGRYQETQYF.